Listed here are 23 T cell receptor beta chains from one sample, sequenced in a study of control samples from healthy donors and cancer patients. Profiling relied on immunoSEQ multiplex PCR, and the TCRdb table lists in-frame clones only, not all of them. The sample has 400,000 to 450,000 clones; more than 80% are singletons. The sequencing input was PBMCs. The receptors were gathered from a middle-aged man with head and neck cancer.

V gene TRBV7-2 combines with J gene TRBJ2-7; the match to TRBD2 covers 11 bases. The trim removed 6 bases at V and 6 bases at J, leaving 7 bases unmatched. CDR3 length equals 14 residues. Germline V gene sequence: CDR1 SGHTA, CDR2 FQGNSA. CDR3 residues: CASSLPGLAGEQYF. In DNA, the CDR3 is TGTGCCAGCAGTCTACCCGGACTAGCGGGCGAGCAGTACTTC.

Concerning this clone itself: The same CDR3 also results from other DNA sequences found in this sample. V is TRBV5-1 and J is TRBJ2-5, with D hard to call. The germline gives CDR1 SGHRS, CDR2 YFSETQ. This CDR3 comprises 12 residues. Between the trimmed V and J ends, which lost 0 bases and 5 bases, there was a span of 5 bases. In nucleotides, the CDR3 is TGCGCCAGCAGCTTGGACTGGGAGACCCAGTACTTC. Amino acids: CASSLDWETQYF.

The V call is TRBV28, the J call TRBJ2-7; D is perhaps TRBD2 (6 bases). Germline V gene data show CDR1 as MDHEN and CDR2 as SYDVKM. This CDR3 comprises 13 residues. Trimming removed 7 bases at V and 4 bases at J, with 14 bases between. CDR3 nucleotides: TGTGCCAGCAATCCGGGACTCGCGTACGAGCAGTACTTC. Translating it yields CASNPGLAYEQYF.

The V and J genes are TRBV30 and TRBJ1-1; 8 positions match TRBD1. There are 14 residues in the CDR3. Per the germline V gene, CDR1 is GTSNPN and CDR2 is SVGIG (reference sequence). The J segment lost 5 bases and the V segment lost 1 base, leaving 6 bases of the junction unmatched. CDR3 protein: CAWSGMTGVTEAFF. The CDR3 DNA reads as TGTGCCTGGAGTGGAATGACAGGGGTGACTGAAGCTTTCTTT.

Only a few counts were recorded for this clone. CDR3 nucleotide sequence: TGTGCCAGCAGCACAGGAAGGACTAGCGGGGGAGGGCAGTTCTTC. This encodes CASSTGRTSGGGQFF. This chain uses TRBV7-2 with TRBJ2-1, with 13 bases fitting TRBD2. This CDR3 has 15 residues. V shed 5 bases and J 12 bases; nucleotides not matched to a gene: 10. From germline, CDR1 is SGHTA and CDR2 FQGNSA.

V gene TRBV5-1 combines with J gene TRBJ1-6; D is perhaps TRBD1 (6 bases). V was trimmed by 0 bases and J by 7 bases, leaving 8 bases between them. CDR1 and CDR2 from the germline V gene are SGHRS and YFSETQ. CDR3 size: 14 residues. DNA of the CDR3: TGCGCCAGCAGCTTGGGGACAGCCAATTCACCCCTCCACTTT. Encoded protein: CASSLGTANSPLHF.

The V call is TRBV15, the J call TRBJ1-1, with D tentatively TRBD1 (6 bases). Per germline, CDR1 LNHNV and CDR2 YYDKDF (reference sequence). The CDR3 is 14 residues long. Trimming removed 1 base at V and 1 base at J, with 7 bases between. CDR3 protein: CATSRGTENTEAFF. The CDR3 DNA reads as TGTGCCACCAGCAGAGGGACAGAGAACACTGAAGCTTTCTTT.

V and J are TRBV13 and TRBJ1-1, with 8 bases identical to TRBD1. This CDR3 has 14 amino acids. V lost 5 bases and J lost 4; bases outside the gene matches: 6. From germline, CDR1 is PRHDT and CDR2 FYEKMQ (reference sequence). For the CDR3, the DNA is TGTGCCAGCAGCAAGCGACAGGGGAGCACTGAAGCTTTCTTT. The encoded protein is CASSKRQGSTEAFF.

The V call is TRBV11-3, the J call TRBJ2-2; TRBD1 aligns across 9 bases. The CDR3 consists of 16 residues. Germline values: CDR1 SGHNT, CDR2 YENEEA. After removal of 5 bases from V and 1 base from J, the junction contained 5 bases not matched to a gene. The CDR3 region is CASSSTGGVNTGELFF. The CDR3 DNA reads as TGTGCCAGCAGCAGCACAGGGGGCGTGAACACCGGGGAGCTGTTTTTT. The full variable domain, in which reference TRBV11-3 and TRBJ2-2 provide the parts outside the CDR3, is EAGVVQSPRYKIIEKKQPVAFWCNPISGHNTLYWYLQNLGQGPELLIRYENEEAVDDSQLPKDRFSAERLKGVDSTLKIQPAELGDSAVYLCASSSTGGVNTGELFFGEGSRLTVL.

The rearrangement links TRBV27 to TRBJ1-1; D might be TRBD1 (5 bases). CDR3 length: 16 residues. CDR1 and CDR2 from the germline V gene are MNHEY and SMNVEV (reference sequence). V was pared by 4 bases and J by 4 bases, with 19 bases between. The chain's CDR3 is CASSSFGAGEGTEAFF. In nucleotides, the CDR3 is TGTGCCAGCAGTTCCTTTGGGGCGGGGGAGGGCACTGAAGCTTTCTTT.

This chain uses TRBV7-6 with TRBJ2-2; no definite D call. Per the germline V gene, CDR1 is SGHVS and CDR2 is FNYEAQ. The CDR3 is 11 residues long. V was clipped by 5 bases and J by 9 bases, with 7 bases between them. The CDR3 coding sequence is TGTGCCAGCAGCCCATTTCGGGAGCTGTTTTTT. This encodes CASSPFRELFF.

The chain recombines TRBV4-3 with TRBJ1-6, with 9 bases lining up with TRBD1. CDR3 length equals 15 residues. V was pared by 4 bases and J by 6 bases, with 4 bases of the junction left unmatched. Germline V gene lookup returns CDR1 LGHNA and CDR2 YSLEER. The CDR3 region is CASSRGTGINSPLHF. In DNA, the CDR3 is TGCGCCAGCAGCCGTGGGACAGGGATTAATTCACCCCTCCACTTT.

This clone was seen just once. V usage is TRBV5-4 and J usage is TRBJ2-7; TRBD1 matches at 7 bases. The J segment lost 1 base and the V segment lost 3 bases, leaving 10 bases of the junction unmatched. Germline-derived CDR1 and CDR2 are SGHNT and YYREEE (reference sequence). The CDR3 covers 16 residues. The CDR3 sequence: CASSSGTADFSYEQYF. The CDR3 DNA follows: TGTGCCAGCAGCTCGGGGACAGCCGATTTTTCCTACGAGCAGTACTTC.

CDR3 protein: CASSIKDSYEQYF. The CDR3 nucleotides read TGTGCCAGTAGTATTAAGGATTCCTACGAGCAGTACTTC. The V and J genes are TRBV19 and TRBJ2-7; D is undetermined. Germline assignment: CDR1 LNHDA and CDR2 SQIVND (reference sequence). The V gene lost 3 bases and the J gene lost 1 base, with 7 bases spanning the gap. The CDR3 has 13 residues.

The genes are TRBV27 and TRBJ2-7; D could derive from TRBD1 or TRBD2 (5 bases each). V was shortened by 5 bases and J by 0 bases, with 17 bases between the two germline ends. Per germline, CDR1 MNHEY and CDR2 SMNVEV (reference sequence). The CDR3 contains 16 residues. In DNA, the CDR3 is TGTGCCAGCAGTCGAGCCACCGGGACGGGCTCCTACGAGCAGTACTTC. This codes for CASSRATGTGSYEQYF.

In the case of this clone: The junction departs from germline at one end; a sequencing error may be responsible. The J gene is TRBJ2-1, the V gene TRBV7-7; 7 bases match TRBD1. This CDR3 is 16 amino acids long. Germline values: CDR1 SSHAT, CDR2 FNYEAQ (reference sequence). CDR3 protein: CASSASGTDSYNEQFF. The CDR3 bases are TGTGCTAGCAGCGCGTCCGGGACAGACTCCTACAATGAGCAGTTCTTC.

The CDR3 region has the DNA TGTGCCAGCAGCCAAGACCCAAACCCCCCAGATACGCAGTATTTT. Translated: CASSQDPNPPDTQYF. The V call is TRBV4-2, the J call TRBJ2-3; no reliable D call. The CDR3 consists of 15 residues. V was cut by 0 bases and J by 4 bases, with 11 bases left in between. Germline CDR1 LGHNA, CDR2 YNFKEQ.

This clone was found a few times. The chain links TRBV6-5 to TRBJ1-1, with D perhaps TRBD1 (5 bases). V shed 2 bases and J shed 1 base, with 8 bases lying between them. Germline-derived CDR1 and CDR2 are MNHEY and SVGAGI. The CDR3 spans 14 residues. The CDR3 region has the DNA TGTGCCAGCAGTTACGGGGCCCCGAACACTGAAGCTTTCTTT. Translated, it gives CASSYGAPNTEAFF.

On this clone itself: Sequence at one end of the junction differs from germline and may be a read error. CDR3 nucleotide sequence: TGTGCCAGCACCTTATACAGGGGGCACTCCGGGGAGCTGTTTTTT. It specifies CASTLYRGHSGELFF. The V and J genes are TRBV7-2 and TRBJ2-2; 9 bases align to TRBD1. The CDR3 extends over 15 amino acids. CDR1 and CDR2 (germline): SGHTA, FQGNSA.

The rearrangement links TRBV7-2 to TRBJ1-1, with no clear D. CDR3 size: 14 residues. The germline CDR1 and CDR2 sequences are SGHTA and FQGNSA. Trimming removed 1 base at V and 2 bases at J, with 8 bases between. The CDR3 loop is CASSLVVQNTEAFF. CDR3 nucleotides: TGTGCCAGCAGCTTAGTCGTACAAAACACTGAAGCTTTCTTT.

This rearrangement joins TRBV11-3 to TRBJ1-2, with D possibly being TRBD1 (5 bases). CDR3 length equals 13 residues. Germline V CDR1 and CDR2: SGHNT, YENEEA. V dropped 5 bases and J dropped 6 bases, with 13 bases sitting between them. The CDR3 sequence: CASSPARGHGYTF. The CDR3 region has the DNA TGTGCCAGCAGCCCCGCGCGGGGCCATGGCTACACCTTC.

The chain links TRBV15 to TRBJ1-4, with 10 bases aligning to TRBD1. The CDR3 has 14 residues. The V gene end was trimmed by 3 bases and the J gene end by 7 bases; junction bases not matched to a gene: 2. Germline assignment: CDR1 LNHNV and CDR2 YYDKDF (reference sequence). The chain's CDR3 is CATSRDRGSEKLFF. CDR3 DNA sequence: TGTGCCACCAGCAGGGACAGGGGGAGTGAAAAACTGTTTTTT.

The chain uses TRBV28 and TRBJ1-1; D ambiguous. CDR1 and CDR2 from the germline V gene are MDHEN and SYDVKM. The CDR3 loop spans 12 amino acids. Trimming left V 5 bases short and J 1 base short, with 5 bases between. The CDR3 spells CASSAANTEAFF. CDR3 nucleotides: TGTGCCAGCAGTGCCGCGAACACTGAAGCTTTCTTT.